The rows below give T cell receptor beta chains drawn from one sample of a study of T cell repertoires in cytomegalovirus infection. TCRdb ran MiXCR on the reads and lists one entry per CDR3 protein. The profile shows more than 500,000 distinct CDR3 sequences, approximately 15% of them singletons. The sequenced material came from CD8+ T cells from PBMCs. Receptors originate from a human donor in good health (CMV status not recorded). Some clones in this sample may be carry-over from other donors' samples. Both conserved end residues are part of each CDR3. A D gene is named only where the DNA matches it firmly. Where a row states a size, it is once, few, many or the class of an expanded clone; other rows omit it.

size	D	J	length	V	DNA	CDR3
many	-	TRBJ1-2	14	TRBV11-2	TGTGCCAGCAGCCAGTCTGGACAGAACTATGGCTACACCTTC	CASSQSGQNYGYTF
-	-	TRBJ2-3	13	TRBV29-1	TGCAGCGACCGGGACACAGACACAGATACGCAGTATTTT	CSDRDTDTDTQYF
-	TRBD2	TRBJ2-1	13	TRBV19	TGTGCCAGTAGTAATGGGAGGGCCAATGAGCAGTTCTTC	CASSNGRANEQFF
few	-	TRBJ1-3	15	TRBV20-1	TGCAGTGCTATCGGGGACCCCGGGTCCGGAAACACCATATATTTT	CSAIGDPGSGNTIYF
few	TRBD1	TRBJ2-5	14	TRBV4-1	TGCGCCAGCAGCAGGGGGCTAAGGCAAGAGACCCAGTACTTC	CASSRGLRQETQYF
many	TRBD2	TRBJ2-1	12	TRBV5-6	TGTGCCAGCAAGAGCGGGGACGATGAGCAGTTCTTC	CASKSGDDEQFF
few	TRBD1	TRBJ1-5	15	TRBV5-6	TGTGCCAGCAGCTCAAGGGACAGAACCTATCAGCCCCAGCATTTT	CASSSRDRTYQPQHF
-	TRBD2	TRBJ2-7	15	TRBV6-2/TRBV6-3	TGTGCCAGCAGCCCGAGCGGGGGGGCCGCCTACGAGCAGTACTTC	CASSPSGGAAYEQYF
-	-	TRBJ1-1	15	TRBV15	TGTGCCACCAGCAGAGAGGCCCGACGGAACACTGAAGCTTTCTTT	CATSREARRNTEAFF
many	-	TRBJ1-1	14	TRBV4-1	TGCGCCAGCAGCCCAGTAGTAGGGTCTGCTGAAGCTTTCTTT	CASSPVVGSAEAFF
-	TRBD2	TRBJ2-2	14	TRBV6-1	TGTGCAACGTCTAGCGGGAGTCACACCGGGGAGCTGTTTTTT	CATSSGSHTGELFF
few	TRBD1	TRBJ2-3	14	TRBV30	TGTGCCTGGAGTATAGGACAGGGAGAGGATACGCAGTATTTT	CAWSIGQGEDTQYF
many	-	TRBJ2-4	13	TRBV7-3	TGTGCCAGCAGCCCCCTCGCGGGGTTGACTCAGTACTTC	CASSPLAGLTQYF
many	-	TRBJ2-7	10	TRBV7-9	TGTGCCAGCAGTCGAGACCTATTCTCCTTC	CASSRDLFSF
-	-	TRBJ2-1	14	TRBV29-1	TGCAGCGTTCTTCGACGGGATAGAGAATTTTGGCAGTTCTTC	CSVLRRDREFWQFF
-	-	TRBJ1-1	13	TRBV19	TGTGCCAGTACCCCAGGGATTTGGACTGAAGCTTTCTTT	CASTPGIWTEAFF
-	-	TRBJ2-1	14	TRBV19	TGTGCCAGTAGTAGCCAAGGGCCATACAATGAGCAGTTCTTC	CASSSQGPYNEQFF
-	-	TRBJ1-2	13	TRBV6-6	TGTGCCAGCAGACCAAACGGGCCCCGGCGCTACACCTTC	CASRPNGPRRYTF
few	-	TRBJ2-7	13	TRBV7-9	TGTGCCAGCAGCTTCCTAGACCTCTACGAGCAGTACTTC	CASSFLDLYEQYF
few	-	TRBJ1-3	14	TRBV5-6	TGTGCCAGCAGCCCTACAGGCTATGGAAACACCATATATTTT	CASSPTGYGNTIYF
few	-	TRBJ1-5	14	TRBV10-3	TGTGCCATCAGTGATTTCAGGATAAATCAGCCCCAGCATTTT	CAISDFRINQPQHF
many	-	TRBJ1-1	13	TRBV29-1	TGCAGCGTGAGGAGAGGATTGAACACTGAAGCTTTCTTT	CSVRRGLNTEAFF
many	TRBD2	TRBJ2-3	17	TRBV11-1	TGTGCCAGCAGCCTCAAGCGGACTAGCGGTTCTAGAGATACGCAGTATTTT	CASSLKRTSGSRDTQYF
-	-	TRBJ1-5	15	TRBV12-3/TRBV12-4	TGTGCCAGGAGCCCAGGGGTAGGAGGGGATCAGCCCCAGCATTTT	CARSPGVGGDQPQHF
few	TRBD2	TRBJ2-3	18	TRBV28	TGTGCCAGCAGCTTGGGCCGGTTAGCGGGAGGGATCACAGATACGCAGTATTTT	CASSLGRLAGGITDTQYF
many	-	TRBJ2-2	15	TRBV7-2	TGTGCCAGCAGGCCCGACGGTCGATGGACCGGGGAGCTGTTTTTT	CASRPDGRWTGELFF
-	-	TRBJ1-2	12	TRBV12-5	TGTGCTAGTGGTTTGGGCCCAAGTGGCTACACCTTC	CASGLGPSGYTF
many	-	TRBJ1-1	15	TRBV7-9	TGTGCCAGCATGCGGACGGGGACTCTGAACACTGAAGCTTTCTTT	CASMRTGTLNTEAFF
many	-	TRBJ2-1	17	TRBV4-1	TGCGCCAGCAGCCAACCTACCCCACCCAGAGGGGTCAATGAGCAGTTCTTC	CASSQPTPPRGVNEQFF
many	-	TRBJ2-7	13	TRBV7-9	TGTGCCAGCAGCTTTCAGGGATCCTACGAGCAGTACTTC	CASSFQGSYEQYF
many	TRBD2	TRBJ2-5	16	TRBV20-1	TGCAGTGCCCACGGACTAGCGGGAGGCCGGCAAGAGACCCAGTACTTC	CSAHGLAGGRQETQYF
many	-	TRBJ2-5	13	TRBV10-2	TGCGCCAGCTTGGGCGGGTACCAAGAGACCCAGTACTTC	CASLGGYQETQYF
few	TRBD2	TRBJ2-3	17	TRBV7-9	TGTGCCAGCAGCTTAGTAGTCAAGCGGGAGGTAGCAGATACGCAGTATTTT	CASSLVVKREVADTQYF
many	TRBD1	TRBJ2-7	14	TRBV7-6	TGTGCCAGCAGCTCCGGGACAGGGCGCTACGAGCAGTACTTC	CASSSGTGRYEQYF
-	-	TRBJ2-5	15	TRBV5-1	TGCGCCAGCAGCGGGGGAGGAAGGTTACAAGAGACCCAGTACTTC	CASSGGGRLQETQYF
many	-	TRBJ2-1	14	TRBV7-9	TGTGCCAGCAGCTTTGGGTCTTTGGGCAATGAGCAGTTCTTC	CASSFGSLGNEQFF
-	-	TRBJ2-1	15	TRBV7-9	TGTGCCAGCAGCTTGGGACGACAGGACTACAATGAGCAGTTCTTC	CASSLGRQDYNEQFF
many	-	TRBJ1-5	13	TRBV27	TGTGCCAGCAGCTTAAGCCTGAATCAGCCCCAGCATTTT	CASSLSLNQPQHF
many	TRBD1	TRBJ2-7	13	TRBV20-1	TGCAGTGCTCGCCGACAGGGGGGGTACGAGCAGTACTTC	CSARRQGGYEQYF
-	-	TRBJ1-1	17	TRBV3-1	TGTGCCAGCAGCCAAGATGGCACGAGTGGTTGGAGCACTGAAGCTTTCTTT	CASSQDGTSGWSTEAFF
many	-	TRBJ1-3	14	TRBV7-9	TGTGCCAGCAGCCTCCCGGGCGCTGGAAACACCATATATTTT	CASSLPGAGNTIYF